This is a list of T cell receptor beta chains from one sample in a study of blood T cell repertoires in COVID-19. Assay used: immunoSEQ multiplex PCR; TCRdb lists only in-frame clones, some missing. The repertoire has more than 95,000 clones, more than 80% of them found once; the top ten carry roughly 3.2%. The sequenced sample was peripheral blood. These receptors all come from a woman older than 75 with COVID-19, enrolled during active disease. The CDR3 runs from the conserved cysteine through the conserved F or W. The D gene is left open where the match is weak. Expanded clones are given a class, and other clones once, few, many or no size at all.

. | TRBJ2-7 | TRBV19 | . | 13 | CASSVPEGYEQYF | TGTGCCAGTAGTGTCCCAGAGGGATACGAGCAGTACTTC
. | TRBJ1-4 | TRBV20-1 | TRBD1 | 16 | CSASVVRGLSNEKLFF | TGCAGTGCTAGTGTCGTCAGGGGGCTGTCTAATGAAAAACTGTTTTTT
. | TRBJ1-2 | TRBV15 | . | 16 | CATSIHAGQSPNGYTF | TGTGCCACCAGCATTCACGCTGGACAGTCTCCCAATGGCTACACCTTC
. | TRBJ1-6 | TRBV24-1 | TRBD1 | 16 | CATSDSGQGINSPLHF | TGTGCCACCAGTGATTCCGGACAGGGAATCAATTCACCCCTCCACTTT
. | TRBJ1-2 | TRBV3-1/TRBV3-2 | . | 15 | CASSQGLSLPGGYTF | TGTGCCAGCAGCCAGGGACTTTCCCTCCCGGGGGGCTACACCTTC
. | TRBJ2-7 | TRBV2 | TRBD1 | 14 | CASTPLGTAYEQYF | TGTGCCAGCACTCCTCTGGGGACAGCCTACGAGCAGTACTTC
. | TRBJ2-5 | TRBV7-9 | . | 16 | CASSFSGRGMAETQYF | TGTGCCAGCAGCTTTTCTGGTCGCGGGATGGCGGAGACCCAGTACTTC
. | TRBJ1-3 | TRBV4-2 | . | 15 | CASSPPNPSGNTIYF | TGTGCCAGCAGCCCCCCTAATCCATCTGGAAACACCATATATTTT
. | TRBJ2-7 | TRBV10-2 | TRBD2 | 12 | CASTGTNYEQYF | TGCGCCAGCACCGGGACTAACTACGAGCAGTACTTC
once | TRBJ1-5 | TRBV6-5 | . | 13 | CASGGGSNQPQHF | TGTGCCAGCGGGGGAGGTAGCAATCAGCCCCAGCATTTT
. | TRBJ2-7 | TRBV6-5 | TRBD1 | 14 | CASSYRGQVVEQYF | TGTGCCAGCAGTTACAGGGGACAGGTGGTGGAGCAGTACTTC
. | TRBJ2-3 | TRBV5-1 | TRBD1 | 16 | CATTKGVFTGADTQYF | TGCGCGACGACAAAGGGTGTTTTTACAGGGGCAGATACGCAGTATTTT
. | TRBJ1-2 | TRBV6-2/TRBV6-3 | . | 15 | CASSYVGQASYGYTF | TGTGCCAGCAGTTACGTTGGGCAGGCGAGCTATGGCTACACCTTC
. | TRBJ2-5 | TRBV9 | TRBD2 | 16 | CASSGTSGRAGETQYF | TGTGCCAGCTCCGGGACTAGCGGGAGGGCCGGGGAGACCCAGTACTTC
. | TRBJ1-3 | TRBV6-1 | . | 17 | CASSEASTPSSGNTIYF | TGTGCCAGCAGTGAAGCAAGCACACCTAGCTCTGGAAACACCATATATTTT
. | TRBJ1-1 | TRBV11-2 | . | 14 | CASSLVLAGTEAFF | TGTGCCAGCAGCTTAGTATTAGCGGGAACTGAAGCTTTCTTT
. | TRBJ2-1 | TRBV14 | . | 13 | CASSQGQWNEQFF | TGTGCCAGCAGCCAAGGTCAGTGGAATGAGCAGTTCTTC
. | TRBJ1-5 | TRBV4-2 | . | 14 | CASSPAGGNQPQHF | TGTGCCAGCAGCCCGGCGGGCGGCAATCAGCCCCAGCATTTT
. | TRBJ2-1 | TRBV25-1 | TRBD2 | 11 | CASTTSAEQFF | TGTGCCAGCACTACTAGCGCTGAGCAGTTCTTC
. | TRBJ2-1 | TRBV19 | TRBD2 | 15 | CASSFGLAGGNEQFF | TGTGCCAGTAGTTTCGGACTAGCGGGAGGTAATGAGCAGTTCTTC
. | TRBJ2-7 | TRBV7-2 | . | 13 | CASSQRGGYEQYF | TGTGCCAGCAGCCAAAGGGGGGGCTACGAGCAGTACTTC
. | TRBJ2-1 | TRBV6-4 | TRBD2 | 13 | CASSPAGGREQFF | TGTGCCAGCAGCCCAGCGGGAGGGCGGGAGCAGTTCTTC
. | TRBJ2-3 | TRBV5-8 | TRBD1 | 14 | CASSPGQGKDTQYF | TGTGCCAGCAGCCCCGGACAGGGAAAAGATACGCAGTATTTT
. | TRBJ1-2 | TRBV12-3/TRBV12-4 | . | 11 | CASSGLYGYTF | TGTGCCAGCAGTGGGCTCTATGGCTACACCTTC
. | TRBJ2-1 | TRBV9 | TRBD2 | 15 | CASSDPSGNYNEQFF | TGTGCCAGCAGCGATCCTAGCGGAAATTACAATGAGCAGTTCTTC
. | TRBJ2-2 | TRBV27 | TRBD1 | 14 | CASSWTGDTGELFF | TGTGCCAGCAGTTGGACAGGGGACACCGGGGAGCTGTTTTTT
. | TRBJ1-1 | TRBV6-5 | . | 12 | CASSSTGTEAFF | TGTGCCAGCAGTAGTACAGGGACTGAAGCTTTCTTT
. | TRBJ2-4 | TRBV7-9 | . | 14 | CASSSRWAQNIQYF | TGTGCCAGCAGCTCCCGGTGGGCCCAAAACATTCAGTACTTC